These 7 T cell receptor beta chains share one sample of origin, sequenced in a study of identical twins. MiXCR, applied by TCRdb to the 5' RACE reads, yields one record per CDR3 protein. The table includes about 480,000 distinct CDR3 sequences, 14% detected once. These data were also filed under a second study, of yellow fever vaccine responses in identical twins.

The sample consisted of CD4+ T cells sorted from blood. All receptors derive from a woman between 18 and 29 years old in good health.

This clonotype was observed a few times. The chain carries TRBV18 and TRBJ2-7, with TRBD1 as a possible D gene (6 bases). CDR1 is KGHSH and CDR2 is LQKENI in the germline V gene. V dropped 2 bases and J dropped 6 bases, with 14 bases sitting between them. This CDR3 has 14 amino acids. CDR3 DNA: TGTGCCAGCTCACCATTGGGGGCTGAGTCCGAGCAGTACTTC. It is translated as CASSPLGAESEQYF.

Comment on this clonotype: Its ends do not fully match the called genes, so a read error is possible. The chain is built from TRBV7-7 and TRBJ2-1; TRBD2 might be the D (6 bases). CDR3 length: 13 amino acids. CDR1 is SSHAT and CDR2 is FNYEAQ in the germline V gene (reference sequence). The chain's CDR3 is CASSLDWGDEQFF. The CDR3 DNA sequence: TGTGCTAGCAGCTTAGACTGGGGGGATGAGCAGTTCTTC.

Here the CDR3 DNA reads TGTGCCAGCAGTGAGGTCGACGGGGCCAACGTCCTGACTTTC. This sequence encodes CASSEVDGANVLTF. The chain uses TRBV6-4 and TRBJ2-6, with no clear D. The CDR3 consists of 14 residues. CDR1 is MRHNA and CDR2 is SNTAGT in the germline V gene. Trimming took off 3 bases at V and 4 bases at J, with 7 bases between the two ends.

The rearrangement joins TRBV3-1 to TRBJ2-5; 8 bases agree with TRBD1. CDR3 length: 19 residues. CDR1 is LGHDT and CDR2 is YNNKEL in the germline V gene (reference sequence). Trimming took 0 bases from V and 2 from J; bases not matched to a gene: 14. DNA of the CDR3: TGTGCCAGCAGCCAAGAAGGTGGTCGACAGGGGTCATCTCAAGAGACCCAGTACTTC. Protein: CASSQEGGRQGSSQETQYF.

In this sample, this clonotype turned up a few times. V gene TRBV4-1 combines with J gene TRBJ2-4, with 7 bases lining up with TRBD1. CDR1 MGHRA and CDR2 YSYEKL come from the germline V gene. The CDR3 is 19 amino acids. Trimming removed 0 bases from V and 0 bases from J; junction bases left unmatched: 11. The CDR3 bases are TGCGCCAGCAGCCAAGATGTCGGACAGGTTATCACAGCCAAAAACATTCAGTACTTC. It yields the protein CASSQDVGQVITAKNIQYF.

This clonotype was picked up a small number of times. The chain carries TRBV5-4 and TRBJ2-1; 8 nucleotides line up with TRBD1. This CDR3 comprises 15 residues. V trimming: 4 bases; J trimming: 4 bases; junction bases outside the gene matches: 7. Looked up from germline, CDR1 is SGHNT and CDR2 is YYREEE (reference sequence). In DNA, the CDR3 is TGTGCCAGCAGCAAGCAGGGGGCTAATTACAATGAGCAGTTCTTC. Amino acid sequence: CASSKQGANYNEQFF.

This clonotype has a count of ten or more. This chain joins TRBV28 and TRBJ2-7; D possibly corresponds to TRBD2 (5 bases). Per germline, CDR1 MDHEN and CDR2 SYDVKM. The CDR3 runs to 14 residues. The V and J ends lost 3 bases and 0 bases respectively, with 9 bases between them. For the CDR3, the DNA is TGTGCCAGCAGTTTCAGAGGGCGCTCCTACGAGCAGTACTTC. The encoded protein is CASSFRGRSYEQYF.